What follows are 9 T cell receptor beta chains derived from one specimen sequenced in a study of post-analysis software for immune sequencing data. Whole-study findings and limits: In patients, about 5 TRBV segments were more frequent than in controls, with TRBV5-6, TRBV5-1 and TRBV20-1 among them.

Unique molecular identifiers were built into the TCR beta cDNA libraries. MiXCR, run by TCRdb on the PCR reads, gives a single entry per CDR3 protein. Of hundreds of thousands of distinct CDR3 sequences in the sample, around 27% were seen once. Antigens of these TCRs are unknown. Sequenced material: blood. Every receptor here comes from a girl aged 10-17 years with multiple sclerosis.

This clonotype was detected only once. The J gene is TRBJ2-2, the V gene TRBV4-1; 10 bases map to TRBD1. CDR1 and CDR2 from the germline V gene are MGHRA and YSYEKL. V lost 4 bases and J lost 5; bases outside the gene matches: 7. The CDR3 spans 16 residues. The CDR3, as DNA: TGCGCCAGCAGCCGCACCGGGACAGGGGTTACCGGGGAGCTGTTTTTT. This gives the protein CASSRTGTGVTGELFF.

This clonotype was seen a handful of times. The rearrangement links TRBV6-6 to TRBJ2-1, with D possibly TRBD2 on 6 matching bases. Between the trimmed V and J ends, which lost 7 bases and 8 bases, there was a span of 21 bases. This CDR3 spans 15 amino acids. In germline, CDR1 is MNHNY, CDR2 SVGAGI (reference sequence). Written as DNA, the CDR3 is TGTGCCAGCAAATTTGGGCGGGATCCGGCCTATGAGCAGTTCTTC. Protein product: CASKFGRDPAYEQFF.

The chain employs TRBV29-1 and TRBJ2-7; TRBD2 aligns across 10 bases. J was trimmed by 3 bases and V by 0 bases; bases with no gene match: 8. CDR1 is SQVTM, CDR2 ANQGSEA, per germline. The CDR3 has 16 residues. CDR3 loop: CSVEDFTASGSYEQYF. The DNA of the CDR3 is TGCAGCGTTGAAGATTTCACGGCTAGCGGGAGCTACGAGCAGTACTTC.

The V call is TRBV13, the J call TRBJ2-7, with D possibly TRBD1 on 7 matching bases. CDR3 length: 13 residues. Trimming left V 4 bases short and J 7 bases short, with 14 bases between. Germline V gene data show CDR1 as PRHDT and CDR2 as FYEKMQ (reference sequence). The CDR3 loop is CASSSQGGWEQYF. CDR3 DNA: TGTGCCAGCAGCTCCCAGGGGGGATGGGAGCAGTACTTC.

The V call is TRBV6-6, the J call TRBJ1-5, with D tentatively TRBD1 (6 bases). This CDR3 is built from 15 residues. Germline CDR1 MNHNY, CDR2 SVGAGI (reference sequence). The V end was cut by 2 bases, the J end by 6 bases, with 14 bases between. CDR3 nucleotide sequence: TGTGCCAGCAGTTACCGCAGTGGGGGGCGTCAGCCCCAGCATTTT. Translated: CASSYRSGGRQPQHF.

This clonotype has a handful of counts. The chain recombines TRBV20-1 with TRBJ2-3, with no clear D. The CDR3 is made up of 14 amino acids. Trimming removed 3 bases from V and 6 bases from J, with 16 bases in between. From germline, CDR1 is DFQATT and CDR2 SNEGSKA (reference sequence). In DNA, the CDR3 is TGCAGTGCTAGTAACTTCCGGAATACGGATACGCAGTATTTT. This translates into CSASNFRNTDTQYF.

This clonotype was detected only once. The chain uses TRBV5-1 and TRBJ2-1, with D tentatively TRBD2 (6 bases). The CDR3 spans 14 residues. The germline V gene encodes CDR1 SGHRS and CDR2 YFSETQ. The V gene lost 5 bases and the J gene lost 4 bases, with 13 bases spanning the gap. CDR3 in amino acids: CASSKHSGYNEQFF. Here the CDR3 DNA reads TGCGCCAGCAGTAAGCATAGCGGTTACAATGAGCAGTTCTTC.

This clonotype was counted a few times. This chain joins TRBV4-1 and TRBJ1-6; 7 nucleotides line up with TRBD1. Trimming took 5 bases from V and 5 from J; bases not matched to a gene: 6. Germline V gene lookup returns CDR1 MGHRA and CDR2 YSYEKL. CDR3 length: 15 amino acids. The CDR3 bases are TGCGCCAGCAGCATCCAAGGGACAGATAATTCACCCCTCCACTTT. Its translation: CASSIQGTDNSPLHF.

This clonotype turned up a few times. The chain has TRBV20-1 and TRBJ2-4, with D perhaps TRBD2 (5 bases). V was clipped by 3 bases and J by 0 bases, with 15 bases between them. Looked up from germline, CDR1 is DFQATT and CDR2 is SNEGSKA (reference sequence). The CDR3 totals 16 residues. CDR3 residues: CSASTLRGLAKNIQYF. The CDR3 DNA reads TGCAGTGCTAGTACCCTTAGAGGACTAGCCAAAAACATTCAGTACTTC.